This T cell receptor (beta chain) is drawn from a study of T cells after yellow fever vaccination. Study observations and caveats: Reappearing after the booster were most of the clones from primary vaccination (about 96% CD4, roughly 86% CD8). The presence of abundant clonotypes contaminating from the bulk population was possible in FACS-sorted repertoires. A secondary response was less intense yet reached its peak sooner, at day 5 versus 15.

This clonotype has ten or more counts. What it recognizes is unknown. This CDR3 is built from 15 residues. V lost 0 bases to trimming and J lost 1 base; unmatched junction nucleotides: 3. The germline CDR1 and CDR2 sequences are SGHRS and YFSETQ. Template switching with 5'RACE generated the TCR cDNA and added a universal primer site and UMIs. TCRdb ran MiXCR on the 5' RACE reads and lists one entry per CDR3 protein. This table has fewer than 85,000 distinct CDR3 sequences, around 7.3% appearing once. The source was CD8+ T cells sorted from PBMCs, collected on the day of the yellow fever booster vaccination. This chain uses TRBV5-1 with TRBJ2-5; TRBD1 aligns across 7 bases. The origin of this receptor is a man aged 30 to 45 who received the YFV17D yellow fever vaccine. CDR3: CASSLEGQLQETQYF. CDR3 DNA: TGCGCCAGCAGCTTGGAGGGACAGCTCCAAGAGACCCAGTACTTC.